Sequencing of this TCR beta chain was carried out in a study of blood T cell repertoires in COVID-19. Study-wide background: Both acute and convalescent COVID-19 samples were obtained from the United States, Italy and Spain. T cells, B-cell-depleted T cells, or PBMCs provided the cDNA or gDNA that served as material.

Looked up from germline, CDR1 is KGHSH and CDR2 is LQKENI. Deletions cut 6 bases from V and 5 bases from J, with 14 bases between. The CDR3 is 13 residues long. In the authors' methods: Reference gene primer amplification gave nucleated cell count estimates. Produced via immunoSEQ multiplex PCR; TCRdb's table is partial and in-frame only. V, J and clone size were drawn from that table, and D and trimming were deduced from the DNA. There are around 230,000 clones in the sample; around 80% occur only once, and under 30% lies in the top ten. This receptor was obtained from a man between 35 and 55 years old with acute or convalescent COVID-19. Sequenced material: peripheral blood. The chain combines TRBV18 with TRBJ2-7, with D possibly TRBD1 on 5 matching bases. For the CDR3, the DNA is TGTGCCAGCTCCCGAAGACAGTCTGACGAGCAGTACTTC. This encodes CASSRRQSDEQYF.